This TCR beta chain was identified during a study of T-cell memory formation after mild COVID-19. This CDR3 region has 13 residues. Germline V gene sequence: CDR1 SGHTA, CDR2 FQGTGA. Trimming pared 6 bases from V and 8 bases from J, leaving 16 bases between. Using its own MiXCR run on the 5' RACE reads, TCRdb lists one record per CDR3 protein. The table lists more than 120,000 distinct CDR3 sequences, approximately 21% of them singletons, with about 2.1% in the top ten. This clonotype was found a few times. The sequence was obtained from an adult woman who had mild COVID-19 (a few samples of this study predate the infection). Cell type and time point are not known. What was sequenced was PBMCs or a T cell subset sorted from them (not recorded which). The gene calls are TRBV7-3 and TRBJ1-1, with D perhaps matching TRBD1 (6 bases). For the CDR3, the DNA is TGTGCCAGCAGAGACTACAGGGTCTCGGAAGCTTTCTTT. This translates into CASRDYRVSEAFF.